This section outlines one T cell receptor beta chain sequence together with its context. TCR beta was sequenced from blood CD8+ and CD4+ T cells. The multiple sclerosis controls were treatment-naive patients, and their relapsing-remitting disease was stable or active. Negative isolation was applied to CD8+ and CD4+ T cells, and FACS enrichment was applied to TEMRA cells. This entry is derived from a study of CD8 T cells in Susac syndrome. The CDR3 has 16 residues. With 6 bases clipped from V and 1 base from J, the junction kept 11 bases outside the gene matches. Germline V gene data show CDR1 as MDHEN and CDR2 as SYDVKM. Roughly 0.5 to 1 ug RNA was reverse transcribed with random hexamers. Amplification of TCR beta CDR3 by immunoSEQ multiplex PCR spanned 54 Vbeta and 13 Jbeta. TCRdb fed the immunoSEQ multiplex PCR reads into MiXCR, producing one record per CDR3 protein. The data hold some 300,000 distinct CDR3 sequences, with approximately 84% observed a single time.

The chain employs TRBV28 and TRBJ2-7; TRBD1 matches 8 bases. Specimen: CD8+ T cells from PBMCs. The sequence derives from a human donor with multiple sclerosis. CDR3 in amino acids: CASRGIRGQVSYEQYF. CDR3 DNA: TGTGCCAGCAGGGGGATTCGGGGACAGGTATCCTACGAGCAGTACTTC.